These 20 T cell receptor beta chains were all obtained from the same sample, sequenced in a study of blood T cell repertoires in COVID-19. Only in-frame clones appear in the TCRdb table, and some are missing; sequencing was by immunoSEQ multiplex PCR. This sample has approximately 250,000 clones, with nearly 85% found just once. Sequencing input: peripheral blood. The receptors derive from a human donor in a cohort sampled during active COVID-19.

The chain is built from TRBV28 and TRBJ2-3; TRBD2 matches 8 bases. CDR3 length: 15 amino acids. The germline gives CDR1 MDHEN, CDR2 SYDVKM. The V gene end was trimmed by 6 bases and the J gene end by 3 bases; junction bases not matched to a gene: 8. CDR3: CASSPARGGTDTQYF. The CDR3 region has the DNA TGTGCCAGCAGCCCTGCTCGGGGGGGAACAGATACGCAGTATTTT.

This chain links TRBV20-1 with TRBJ2-7; no reliable D call. CDR3 length: 12 residues. Germline V gene lookup returns CDR1 DFQATT and CDR2 SNEGSKA (reference sequence). V was clipped by 3 bases and J by 1 base, with 7 bases between them. This CDR3 reads CSASKESYEQYF. CDR3 DNA sequence: TGCAGTGCTAGTAAGGAGTCCTACGAGCAGTACTTC.

The rearrangement uses TRBV6-5 and TRBJ1-3; TRBD1 matches at 7 bases. Per germline, CDR1 MNHEY and CDR2 SVGAGI. This CDR3 region has 15 residues. The J segment lost 0 bases and the V segment lost 5 bases, leaving 4 bases of the junction unmatched. The CDR3 DNA sequence: TGTGCCAGCAGTCATGGACAGGACTCTGGAAACACCATATATTTT. Amino acid sequence: CASSHGQDSGNTIYF.

The rearrangement uses TRBV10-1 and TRBJ2-1; perhaps TRBD2 as D (6 bases). V gave up 0 bases and J gave up 5 bases, with 8 bases separating them. The CDR3 has 14 residues. Germline assignment: CDR1 WNHNN and CDR2 SYGVQD (reference sequence). CDR3 amino acids: CASSESRGNNEQFF. As DNA, the CDR3 is TGCGCCAGCAGTGAGTCTCGGGGGAACAATGAGCAGTTCTTC.

This clone was counted only a few times. The genes are TRBV4-1 and TRBJ1-2; possible D gene TRBD1, 6 bases. The CDR3 is made up of 15 amino acids. The germline CDR1 and CDR2 sequences are MGHRA and YSYEKL. V shed 3 bases and J shed 2 bases, with 13 bases lying between them. CDR3 region: CASSQGAGLNYGYTF. CDR3 DNA sequence: TGCGCCAGCAGCCAGGGGGCTGGTCTAAACTATGGCTACACCTTC.

The V call is TRBV6-5, the J call TRBJ1-1; 7 nucleotides align to TRBD1. Germline-derived CDR1 and CDR2 are MNHEY and SVGAGI. This CDR3 is built from 14 residues. The J segment lost 4 bases and the V segment lost 6 bases, leaving 8 bases of the junction unmatched. In nucleotides, the CDR3 is TGTGCCAGCAGAGAGAGGGGGCGCGTCACTGAAGCTTTCTTT. Translating gives CASRERGRVTEAFF.

The sample holds one count of this clone. The J gene is TRBJ2-1, the V gene TRBV14; TRBD2 matches at 8 bases. V lost 3 bases and J lost 5; bases outside the gene matches: 9. The germline V gene has CDR1 SGHDN and CDR2 FVKESK. This CDR3 contains 16 residues. This chain's CDR3 is CASSHPRLAGDNEQFF. CDR3 bases: TGTGCCAGCAGCCATCCTAGGCTAGCGGGCGACAATGAGCAGTTCTTC.

This clone was detected only once. The chain links TRBV19 to TRBJ1-2; 7 bases are a match to TRBD1. The CDR3 contains 15 residues. The germline V gene encodes CDR1 LNHDA and CDR2 SQIVND (reference sequence). The ends lost 2 bases at V and 4 bases at J; junction bases unmatched: 7. The CDR3 DNA follows: TGTGCCAGTAGTATAAACCCGACAGGGAGCTATGGCTACACCTTC. This sequence encodes CASSINPTGSYGYTF.

This clone appeared a single time. At one of its ends the junction is not consistent with the germline gene, which may arise from a read error. The J gene is TRBJ2-1, the V gene TRBV7-2; D gene unclear. The germline V gene encodes CDR1 SGHTA and CDR2 FQGNSA. The CDR3 length is 12 residues. The DNA for the CDR3 is TGTGCCAGCAGCTTAGCGCGGCTAGTAAAGGTCTTC. Its protein product is CASSLARLVKVF.

The chain carries TRBV2 and TRBJ2-7; D is unclear. V gave up 2 bases and J gave up 4 bases, with 6 bases separating them. CDR1 is SNHLY and CDR2 is FYNNEI in the germline V gene. This CDR3 has 12 amino acids. CDR3 amino acids: CASSETTYEQYF. The CDR3 nucleotides are TGTGCCAGCAGTGAAACCACTTACGAGCAGTACTTC. Variable domain in full (rest from reference TRBV2 and TRBJ2-7): EPEVTQTPSHQVTQMGQEVILRCVPISNHLYFYWYRQILGQKVEFLVSFYNNEISEKSEIFDDQFSVERPDGSNFTLKIRSTKLEDSAMYFCASSETTYEQYFGPGTRLTVT.

The CDR3 loop is CASSLSSSGSLGETQYF. The CDR3 DNA reads TGCGCCAGCAGCTTATCTTCTAGCGGGAGCCTCGGGGAGACCCAGTACTTC. The chain is built from TRBV5-1 and TRBJ2-5, with 10 bases matching TRBD2. With 2 bases clipped from V and 5 bases from J, the junction kept 12 bases outside the gene matches. CDR1 and CDR2 (germline): SGHRS, YFSETQ. This CDR3 has 17 residues.

This chain connects TRBV29-1 to TRBJ2-5; D is unclear. V gave up 4 bases and J gave up 3 bases, with 12 bases separating them. CDR1 SQVTM and CDR2 ANQGSEA come from the germline V gene. CDR3 length equals 13 residues. CDR3 sequence (DNA): TGCAGCGTTGCTACGTCCTATGAAGAGACCCAGTACTTC. It codes for CSVATSYEETQYF.

CDR3 in DNA: TGTGCCAGGTATCAGGCAGATGGGCAAACGATCACTGAAGCTTTCTTT. This encodes CARYQADGQTITEAFF. The V and J genes are TRBV10-3 and TRBJ1-1; no clear D. The CDR3 is made up of 16 amino acids. V dropped 10 bases and J dropped 4 bases, with 25 bases sitting between them. CDR1 is ENHRY and CDR2 is SYGVKD in the germline V gene.

This clone has more than one count but fewer than ten. The gene calls are TRBV18 and TRBJ1-1; tentative D call: TRBD1 (6 bases). This CDR3 is built from 12 residues. Germline V gives CDR1 KGHSH, CDR2 LQKENI. Trimming removed 4 bases from V and 8 bases from J, with 11 bases in between. CDR3 DNA sequence: TGTGCCAGCTCACGAGGTACAGGGGAAGCTTTCTTT. Translated: CASSRGTGEAFF.

V is TRBV7-9 and J is TRBJ2-7; 13 bases are a match to TRBD2. With 4 bases clipped from V and 1 base from J, the junction kept 1 base outside the gene matches. CDR1 and CDR2 from the germline V gene are SEHNR and FQNEAQ (reference sequence). The CDR3 is made up of 15 amino acids. CDR3 region: CASSWTSGSSYEQYF. The DNA for the CDR3 is TGTGCCAGCAGCTGGACTAGCGGGAGTTCCTACGAGCAGTACTTC.

The CDR3 loop is CASSLQVAGSTDTQYF. CDR3 nucleotide sequence: TGCGCCAGCAGCTTGCAGGTAGCGGGAAGCACAGATACGCAGTATTTT. The chain uses TRBV5-1 and TRBJ2-3, with 8 positions matching TRBD2. The CDR3 covers 16 residues. CDR1 is SGHRS and CDR2 is YFSETQ in the germline V gene. Trimming removed 1 base from V and 0 bases from J; junction bases left unmatched: 4.

V and J are TRBV7-8 and TRBJ2-7; D may be TRBD1 (5 bases). V gave up 0 bases and J gave up 0 bases, with 9 bases separating them. This CDR3 has 15 residues. Germline V CDR1 and CDR2: SGHVS, FQNEAQ. The CDR3 region has the DNA TGTGCCAGCAGCTTAGCACGGACAAGCTCCTACGAGCAGTACTTC. Its protein is CASSLARTSSYEQYF.

The chain joins TRBV5-1 to TRBJ2-1; 8 bases line up with TRBD1. This CDR3 spans 16 amino acids. Trimming took 4 bases from V and 3 from J; bases not matched to a gene: 9. Germline assignment: CDR1 SGHRS and CDR2 YFSETQ. The CDR3 reads CASSPSGTGNYNEQFF. In nucleotides, the CDR3 is TGCGCCAGCAGCCCCTCCGGGACAGGTAACTACAATGAGCAGTTCTTC.

The J gene is TRBJ2-1, the V gene TRBV5-1; D remains unclear. CDR3 length: 16 residues. From germline, CDR1 is SGHRS and CDR2 YFSETQ. V was pared by 3 bases and J by 8 bases, with 21 bases between. CDR3 bases: TGCGCCAGCAGCTCAAGACGGCCAGACTGGTTCGATGAGCAGTTCTTC. Translated, it gives CASSSRRPDWFDEQFF.

The chain uses TRBV9 and TRBJ2-3; 9 nucleotides match TRBD2. V lost 0 bases, J lost 2 bases, and 4 bases stayed unmatched. Germline assignment: CDR1 SGDLS and CDR2 YYNGEE. The CDR3 has 16 residues. The CDR3 sequence: CASSVATSGNTDTQYF. For the CDR3, the DNA is TGTGCCAGCAGCGTAGCGACTAGCGGAAACACAGATACGCAGTATTTT. Based on the CDR3 plus reference TRBV9 and TRBJ2-3, the full variable domain is DSGVTQTPKHLITATGQRVTLRCSPRSGDLSVYWYQQSLDQGLQFLIQYYNGEERAKGNILERFSAQQFPDLHSELNLSSLELGDSALYFCASSVATSGNTDTQYFGPGTRLTVL.